Listed below are T cell receptor beta chains from one sample, sequenced in a study of T cells in Graves' hyperthyroidism and ophthalmopathy. TCRdb re-called the multiplex PCR reads through MiXCR, storing one row per CDR3 protein. The sample contains roughly 500,000 distinct CDR3 sequences, approximately 15% of which appear only once. Sequenced input: blood. The receptors shown here come from a woman in her 30s with Graves' hyperthyroidism that later progressed to Graves' ophthalmopathy. CDR3s include the opening cysteine and the closing phenylalanine or tryptophan. Each record gives: J gene, clone size, D gene, V gene, CDR3 protein, CDR3 DNA. D genes are given only for firm matches. Clone size, where shown, is once, few, many, or a class for clones that have expanded.

j_gene: TRBJ2-5
abundance: .
d_gene: TRBD2
v_gene: TRBV27
CDR3aa: CASRSGNQETQYF
CDR3nt: TGTGCCAGCCGAAGCGGGAACCAAGAGACCCAGTACTTC

j_gene: TRBJ1-5
abundance: many
d_gene: TRBD1
v_gene: TRBV7-2
CDR3aa: CASSLRTGGQPQHF
CDR3nt: TGTGCCAGCAGCTTACGTACAGGGGGACAGCCCCAGCATTTT

j_gene: TRBJ2-1
abundance: .
d_gene: .
v_gene: TRBV27
CDR3aa: CASSLRETQFF
CDR3nt: TGTGCCAGCAGTTTGAGAGAGACCCAGTTCTTC

j_gene: TRBJ1-4
abundance: .
d_gene: .
v_gene: TRBV19
CDR3aa: CASSNPPGGEKLFF
CDR3nt: TGTGCCAGTAGTAATCCGCCGGGGGGTGAAAAACTGTTTTTT

j_gene: TRBJ1-2
abundance: many
d_gene: TRBD1
v_gene: TRBV7-8
CDR3aa: CASSQDRVGGGYTF
CDR3nt: TGTGCCAGCAGCCAGGACAGGGTTGGCGGGGGCTACACCTTC

j_gene: TRBJ2-3
abundance: many
d_gene: TRBD2
v_gene: TRBV10-3
CDR3aa: CAISPASGKADTQYF
CDR3nt: TGTGCCATCAGTCCTGCTAGCGGGAAGGCAGATACGCAGTATTTT

j_gene: TRBJ2-5
abundance: few
d_gene: TRBD1
v_gene: TRBV18
CDR3aa: CASSTGVVETQYF
CDR3nt: TGTGCCAGCTCTACAGGGGTCGTGGAGACCCAGTACTTC

j_gene: TRBJ2-7
abundance: .
d_gene: .
v_gene: TRBV6-1
CDR3aa: CASSQNSASSYEQYF
CDR3nt: TGTGCCAGCAGTCAGAATAGCGCAAGCTCCTACGAGCAGTACTTC

j_gene: TRBJ2-1
abundance: many
d_gene: TRBD2
v_gene: TRBV7-2
CDR3aa: CASSWTSATYNEQFF
CDR3nt: TGTGCCAGCAGTTGGACTAGCGCGACCTACAATGAGCAGTTCTTC

j_gene: TRBJ2-1
abundance: .
d_gene: TRBD1
v_gene: TRBV6-2/TRBV6-3
CDR3aa: CASRQPGQGVYEQFF
CDR3nt: TGTGCCAGCAGACAGCCGGGACAGGGGGTCTATGAGCAGTTCTTC

j_gene: TRBJ2-2
abundance: many
d_gene: .
v_gene: TRBV19
CDR3aa: CASNMGGANTGELFF
CDR3nt: TGTGCCAGCAATATGGGGGGAGCGAACACCGGGGAGCTGTTTTTT

j_gene: TRBJ2-7
abundance: many
d_gene: TRBD1
v_gene: TRBV7-2
CDR3aa: CASSSGGTGPYEQYF
CDR3nt: TGTGCCAGCAGCTCCGGTGGGACAGGGCCCTACGAGCAGTACTTC

j_gene: TRBJ2-2
abundance: .
d_gene: TRBD2
v_gene: TRBV19
CDR3aa: CASSAPGLGNTGELFF
CDR3nt: TGTGCCAGTAGTGCGCCGGGACTAGGGAACACCGGGGAGCTGTTTTTT

j_gene: TRBJ2-2
abundance: many
d_gene: TRBD2
v_gene: TRBV19
CDR3aa: CASSPPSGRSTGELFF
CDR3nt: TGTGCCAGTAGTCCTCCCAGCGGGAGGAGCACCGGGGAGCTGTTTTTT

j_gene: TRBJ1-1
abundance: many
d_gene: TRBD1
v_gene: TRBV30
CDR3aa: CAWTGGTGVLAEAFF
CDR3nt: TGTGCCTGGACCGGAGGGACAGGGGTTCTTGCTGAAGCTTTCTTT

j_gene: TRBJ2-5
abundance: few
d_gene: TRBD2
v_gene: TRBV2
CDR3aa: CASTPGGGGETQYF
CDR3nt: TGTGCCAGCACCCCAGGCGGCGGGGGAGAGACCCAGTACTTC

j_gene: TRBJ1-4
abundance: .
d_gene: .
v_gene: TRBV5-5
CDR3aa: CASSFGRAATNEKLFF
CDR3nt: TGTGCCAGCAGCTTTGGACGGGCCGCAACTAATGAAAAACTGTTTTTT

j_gene: TRBJ2-3
abundance: many
d_gene: TRBD2
v_gene: TRBV2
CDR3aa: CASCGLAGGDWVSDTQYF
CDR3nt: TGTGCCAGCTGTGGACTAGCGGGAGGAGATTGGGTTTCAGATACGCAGTATTTT

j_gene: TRBJ2-7
abundance: many
d_gene: .
v_gene: TRBV28
CDR3aa: CASSTSLGYEQYF
CDR3nt: TGTGCCAGCAGTACCTCCCTAGGATACGAGCAGTACTTC

j_gene: TRBJ1-1
abundance: many
d_gene: TRBD1
v_gene: TRBV7-3
CDR3aa: CASSLNPGQGTEAFF
CDR3nt: TGTGCCAGCAGCTTAAACCCGGGACAGGGCACTGAAGCTTTCTTT

j_gene: TRBJ2-5
abundance: many
d_gene: .
v_gene: TRBV20-1
CDR3aa: CSAYLRGVGSVTQYF
CDR3nt: TGCAGTGCTTACCTCAGGGGTGTCGGTAGTGTGACCCAGTACTTC

j_gene: TRBJ2-7
abundance: many
d_gene: .
v_gene: TRBV3-1
CDR3aa: CASSPPRGATEQYF
CDR3nt: TGTGCCAGCAGCCCTCCCCGGGGAGCGACCGAGCAGTACTTC

j_gene: TRBJ2-5
abundance: many
d_gene: TRBD2
v_gene: TRBV7-2
CDR3aa: CASSLAGLAGGAQYF
CDR3nt: TGTGCCAGCAGCTTAGCTGGACTAGCGGGAGGTGCCCAGTACTTC

j_gene: TRBJ2-2
abundance: many
d_gene: TRBD1
v_gene: TRBV12-3/TRBV12-4
CDR3aa: CASSRQGGGELFF
CDR3nt: TGTGCCAGCAGTCGACAGGGTGGAGGGGAGCTGTTTTTT

j_gene: TRBJ1-2
abundance: many
d_gene: TRBD1
v_gene: TRBV30
CDR3aa: CAWSVGGRGRDTF
CDR3nt: TGTGCCTGGAGTGTAGGAGGCAGGGGGCGAGACACCTTC

j_gene: TRBJ1-2
abundance: many
d_gene: TRBD1
v_gene: TRBV9
CDR3aa: CASSGGQGVHYGYTF
CDR3nt: TGTGCCAGCAGCGGAGGACAGGGTGTGCACTATGGCTACACCTTC

j_gene: TRBJ1-1
abundance: .
d_gene: .
v_gene: TRBV6-2/TRBV6-3
CDR3aa: CASSSQIGTEASF
CDR3nt: TGTGCCAGCAGTAGTCAGATAGGGACTGAAGCTTCCTTT

j_gene: TRBJ2-1
abundance: few
d_gene: TRBD2
v_gene: TRBV29-1
CDR3aa: CSIRGDSEQFF
CDR3nt: TGCAGCATCCGGGGGGACTCTGAGCAGTTCTTC

j_gene: TRBJ2-4
abundance: few
d_gene: .
v_gene: TRBV5-4
CDR3aa: CASSLKWAGKNIQYF
CDR3nt: TGTGCCAGCAGCTTGAAGTGGGCGGGCAAAAACATTCAGTACTTC

j_gene: TRBJ2-7
abundance: medium-sized
d_gene: .
v_gene: TRBV28
CDR3aa: CASSALVSGDEQYF
CDR3nt: TGTGCCAGCAGTGCTTTGGTTTCGGGGGACGAGCAGTACTTC

j_gene: TRBJ2-2
abundance: few
d_gene: .
v_gene: TRBV2
CDR3aa: CASSPRSTGELFF
CDR3nt: TGTGCCAGCAGTCCCAGGAGCACCGGGGAGCTGTTTTTT

j_gene: TRBJ1-2
abundance: many
d_gene: TRBD1
v_gene: TRBV3-1
CDR3aa: CASSQDSWTGVYGYTF
CDR3nt: TGTGCCAGCAGCCAAGACTCCTGGACAGGGGTCTATGGCTACACCTTC

j_gene: TRBJ2-5
abundance: few
d_gene: TRBD2
v_gene: TRBV19
CDR3aa: CASSGGGRGETQYF
CDR3nt: TGTGCCAGTTCCGGCGGCGGGAGAGGAGAGACCCAGTACTTC

j_gene: TRBJ1-1
abundance: few
d_gene: .
v_gene: TRBV4-1
CDR3aa: CASSQWGNTEAFF
CDR3nt: TGCGCCAGCAGCCAATGGGGGAACACTGAAGCTTTCTTT

j_gene: TRBJ2-1
abundance: many
d_gene: .
v_gene: TRBV20-1
CDR3aa: CSAPLDFSNEQFF
CDR3nt: TGCAGTGCTCCCTTAGATTTCAGCAATGAGCAGTTCTTC

j_gene: TRBJ1-1
abundance: .
d_gene: .
v_gene: TRBV29-1
CDR3aa: CSVETERGTEAFF
CDR3nt: TGCAGCGTGGAAACAGAGAGAGGCACTGAAGCTTTCTTT

j_gene: TRBJ2-6
abundance: many
d_gene: TRBD1
v_gene: TRBV19
CDR3aa: CASLEDRRANVLTF
CDR3nt: TGTGCCAGTCTAGAGGACAGGCGGGCCAACGTCCTGACTTTC

j_gene: TRBJ2-7
abundance: many
d_gene: TRBD1
v_gene: TRBV7-9
CDR3aa: CASSFRTGPNYEQYF
CDR3nt: TGTGCCAGCAGCTTCAGGACAGGGCCCAACTACGAGCAGTACTTC

j_gene: TRBJ1-3
abundance: few
d_gene: .
v_gene: TRBV6-1
CDR3aa: CASRQSGNTIYF
CDR3nt: TGTGCCAGCAGACAATCTGGAAACACCATATATTTT

j_gene: TRBJ2-1
abundance: few
d_gene: TRBD2
v_gene: TRBV14
CDR3aa: CASSPPSGLVFNEQFF
CDR3nt: TGTGCCAGCAGCCCTCCCTCGGGACTAGTATTCAATGAGCAGTTCTTC

j_gene: TRBJ2-1
abundance: .
d_gene: TRBD2
v_gene: TRBV4-2
CDR3aa: CASSPTSKTRHEQFF
CDR3nt: TGTGCCAGCAGCCCGACTAGCAAGACCCGGCATGAGCAGTTCTTC

j_gene: TRBJ2-7
abundance: many
d_gene: TRBD1
v_gene: TRBV6-1
CDR3aa: CASSHRGPYEQYF
CDR3nt: TGTGCCAGCAGTCACAGGGGGCCCTACGAGCAGTACTTC

j_gene: TRBJ1-2
abundance: few
d_gene: TRBD1
v_gene: TRBV20-1
CDR3aa: CSARGDRVSYGYTF
CDR3nt: TGCAGTGCTAGGGGCGACAGGGTATCCTATGGCTACACCTTC